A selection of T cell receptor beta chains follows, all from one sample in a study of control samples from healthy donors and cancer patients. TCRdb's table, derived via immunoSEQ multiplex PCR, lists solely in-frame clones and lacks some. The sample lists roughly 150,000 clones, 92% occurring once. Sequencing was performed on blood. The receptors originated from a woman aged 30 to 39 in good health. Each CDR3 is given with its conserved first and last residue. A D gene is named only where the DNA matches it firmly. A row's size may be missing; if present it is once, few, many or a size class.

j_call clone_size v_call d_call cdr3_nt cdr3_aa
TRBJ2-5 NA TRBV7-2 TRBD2 TGTGCCAGCAGCTTAGGGGTTAGCGGGAGGGGGGAGACCCAGTACTTC CASSLGVSGRGETQYF
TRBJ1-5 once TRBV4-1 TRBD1 TGCGCCAGCAGCCAACCGTTGACAGGGGTCCCAGGTCAGCCCCAGCATTTT CASSQPLTGVPGQPQHF
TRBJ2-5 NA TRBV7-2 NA TGTGCCAGCAGCCGCCTTAGGGGGTACCAAGAGACCCAGTACTTC CASSRLRGYQETQYF
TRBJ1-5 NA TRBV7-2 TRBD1 TGTGCCAGCAGCACCGGGACAGGGAATTATCAGCCCCAGCATTTT CASSTGTGNYQPQHF
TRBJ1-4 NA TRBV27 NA TGTGCCAGCAGTCCCAGAACAACTAATGAAAAACTGTTTTTT CASSPRTTNEKLFF
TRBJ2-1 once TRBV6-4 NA TGTGCCAGCAGTGACCAAGGACTAGGGGGCTCCTACAATGAGCAGTTCTTC CASSDQGLGGSYNEQFF
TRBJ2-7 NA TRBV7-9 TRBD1 TGTGCCAGCAGCTCAAAGGCGAACAACAGGGGGCGCCCCTACGAGCAGTACTTC CASSSKANNRGRPYEQYF
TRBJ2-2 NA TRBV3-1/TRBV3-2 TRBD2 TGTGCCAGCAGCCAAGATTTAACGGGAGGACACACCGGGGAGCTGTTTTTT CASSQDLTGGHTGELFF
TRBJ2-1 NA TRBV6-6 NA TGTGCCAGCAGTTATGGGATTGAGCAGTTCTTC CASSYGIEQFF
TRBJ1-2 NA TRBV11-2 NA TGTGCCAGCAGCTTAGTCGCCGGCTATGGCTACACCTTC CASSLVAGYGYTF
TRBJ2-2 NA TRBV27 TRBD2 TGTGCCAGCAGTCCCATAGCGGGGGCCTCGATCCCCGGGGAGCTGTTTTTT CASSPIAGASIPGELFF
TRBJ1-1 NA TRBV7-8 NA TGTGCCAGCAGCTTAATGGGCAGCCTCACTGAAGCTTTCTTT CASSLMGSLTEAFF
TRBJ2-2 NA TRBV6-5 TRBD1 TGTGCCAGCAGCATAAGACAGGGGAACACCGGGGAGCTGTTTTTT CASSIRQGNTGELFF
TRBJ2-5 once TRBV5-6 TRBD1 TGTGCCAGCAGCTTGTGGGGGCCCGGGACAGGGAACGAGACCCAGTACTTC CASSLWGPGTGNETQYF
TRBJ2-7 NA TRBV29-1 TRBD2 TGCAGCGTTGCTGGGACTAAAAACTACGAGCAGTACTTC CSVAGTKNYEQYF
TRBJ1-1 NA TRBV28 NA TGTGCCAGCAGTCACAAGTCCGGGACGAACACTGAAGCTTTCTTT CASSHKSGTNTEAFF
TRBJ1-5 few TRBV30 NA TGTGCCTGGAATAAGGAGGCACCCAGCCAGCCCCAGCATTTT CAWNKEAPSQPQHF
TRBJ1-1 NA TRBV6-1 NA TGTGCCAGCAGTGAGTATCGGCGGCCGAACACTGAAGCTTTCTTT CASSEYRRPNTEAFF
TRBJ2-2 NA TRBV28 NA TGTGCCAGCAGTTTTTGGGGAAACACCGGGGAGCTGTTTTTT CASSFWGNTGELFF
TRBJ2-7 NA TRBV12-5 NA TGTGCTAGTGGTTTGCAGCAGTTACAAGCCTACGAGCAGTACTTC CASGLQQLQAYEQYF
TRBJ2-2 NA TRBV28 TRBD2 TGTGCCAGCAGTTTCTGGGATCCGGGACTAGCGGATCGGAACACCGGGGAGCTGTTTTTT CASSFWDPGLADRNTGELFF
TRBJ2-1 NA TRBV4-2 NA TGTGCCAGCAGCCAAGGGTGGTCTGCTAGCACCTACAATGAGCAGTTCTTC CASSQGWSASTYNEQFF
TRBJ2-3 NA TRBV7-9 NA TGTGCCAGCAGCTTGACGGTGAGCACAGATACGCAGTATTTT CASSLTVSTDTQYF
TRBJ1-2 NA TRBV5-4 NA TGTGCCAGCAGCTTTACATTTACAGGGACCTATGGCTACACCTTC CASSFTFTGTYGYTF
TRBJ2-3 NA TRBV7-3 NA TGTGCCAGCAGCTTAACGTTAAGTGGGGCAGTTCAAGGAGATACGCAGTATTTT CASSLTLSGAVQGDTQYF
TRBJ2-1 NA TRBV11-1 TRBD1 TGTGCCAGCAGCTTGGGACAGGGGGTAAATGAGCAGTTCTTC CASSLGQGVNEQFF
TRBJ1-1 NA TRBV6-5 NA TGTGCCAGCAGTTACTCGGGGGATGGGGCCACTGAAGCTTTCTTT CASSYSGDGATEAFF
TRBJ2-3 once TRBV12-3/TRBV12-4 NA TGTGCCAGCAGTTTAGGGTCCACAGATACGCAGTATTTT CASSLGSTDTQYF
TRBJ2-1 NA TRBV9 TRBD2 TGTGCCAGCAGCTACGGACTAGCGGGATACAATGAGCAGTTCTTC CASSYGLAGYNEQFF
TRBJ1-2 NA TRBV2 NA TGTGCCAGCTCTGTCGACAGGAGGTGCACCTTC CASSVDRRCTF
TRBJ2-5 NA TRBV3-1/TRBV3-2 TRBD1 TGTGCCAGCAGTCCTACAGGGGTTCCGGAGACCCAGTACTTC CASSPTGVPETQYF
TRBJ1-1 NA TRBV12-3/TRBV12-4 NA TGTGCCAGCAGTTTTCTCACTGAAGCTTTCTTT CASSFLTEAFF
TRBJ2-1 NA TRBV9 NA TGTGCCAGCAGCGTAGGGGGCCGGACGAATGAGCAGTTCTTC CASSVGGRTNEQFF
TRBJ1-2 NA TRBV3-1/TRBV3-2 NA TGTGCCAGCAGTCGTATGAAAGATGGCTACACCTTC CASSRMKDGYTF
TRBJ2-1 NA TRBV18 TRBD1 TGTGCCAGCTCAGAGGACAGGGGTTACAATGAGCAGTTCTTC CASSEDRGYNEQFF
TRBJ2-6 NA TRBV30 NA TGTGCCTGGAGTGTTTGGGGATCTGGGGCCAACGTCCTGACTTTC CAWSVWGSGANVLTF
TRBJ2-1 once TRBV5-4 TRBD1 TGTGCCAGCACCTGGACAGGGGCCTACAATGAGCAGTTCTTC CASTWTGAYNEQFF
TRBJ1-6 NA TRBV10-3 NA TGTGCCATCAGTACGGAGGGAAATTCACCCCTCCACTTT CAISTEGNSPLHF
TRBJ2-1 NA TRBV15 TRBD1 TGTGCCACCAGCAGAGGGGTTTTGGGACAGGGGTTGAATGAGCAGTTCTTC CATSRGVLGQGLNEQFF
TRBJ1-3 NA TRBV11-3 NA TGTGCCAGCAGCTTAGGGGCATCTGGAAACACCATATATTTT CASSLGASGNTIYF
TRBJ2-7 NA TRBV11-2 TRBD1 TGTGCCAGCAGCTCGACAGGGGTAGCTGGTGAGGAGCAGTACTTC CASSSTGVAGEEQYF
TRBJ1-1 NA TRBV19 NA TGTGCCAGTAGTATAGGGGACAAAACTTTCTTT CASSIGDKTFF
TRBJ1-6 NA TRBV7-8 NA TGTGCCAGCAGCTTGGGGGGGCGAGGGACCAATTCACCCCTCCACTTT CASSLGGRGTNSPLHF
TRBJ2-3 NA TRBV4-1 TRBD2 TGCGCCAGCAGCCAAGGATGGTGGCCTAGCGGGAGTGCAGATACGCAGTATTTT CASSQGWWPSGSADTQYF
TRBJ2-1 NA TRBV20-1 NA TGCAGTGCTAGTGACGGGAGTAGGCACAATGAGCAGTTCTTC CSASDGSRHNEQFF
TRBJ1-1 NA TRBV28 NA TGTGCCAGCATGCAGGGTGGGTACACTGAAGCTTTCTTT CASMQGGYTEAFF
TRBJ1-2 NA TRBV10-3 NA TGTGCCATCAGTGAGGGAGAAGGCTACACCTTC CAISEGEGYTF
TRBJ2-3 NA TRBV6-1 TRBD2 TGTGCCAGCAGTGAAACTAGCGGGAACACAGATACGCAGTATTTT CASSETSGNTDTQYF
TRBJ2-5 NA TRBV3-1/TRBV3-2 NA TGTGCCAGCAGCCATGATTGGTGGCGGCGCGAGACCCAGTACTTC CASSHDWWRRETQYF
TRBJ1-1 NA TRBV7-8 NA TGTGCCAGCAGCGATGGTGGGTATCGGTACACTGAAGCTTTCTTT CASSDGGYRYTEAFF
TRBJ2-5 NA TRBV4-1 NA TGCGCCAGCAGCCAATGGACCCGGGAGACCCAGTACTTC CASSQWTRETQYF
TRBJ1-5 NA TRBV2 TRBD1 TGTGCCAGCAGTCAGACAGGGAATCAGCCCCAGCATTTT CASSQTGNQPQHF
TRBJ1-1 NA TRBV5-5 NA TGTGCCAGCAGCCGGAGGGAGGGGACCACTGAAGCTTTCTTT CASSRREGTTEAFF
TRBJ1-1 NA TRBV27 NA TGTGCCAGCAGTTTAATCCGGCAAGGGACTGAAGCTTTCTTT CASSLIRQGTEAFF
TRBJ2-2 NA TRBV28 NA TGTGCCAGCAGCGGAGCCAACACCGGGGAGCTGTTTTTT CASSGANTGELFF
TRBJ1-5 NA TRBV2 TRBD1 TGTGCCAGCAGTGGGGACAGGGACCTTGGCAATCAGCCCCAGCATTTT CASSGDRDLGNQPQHF
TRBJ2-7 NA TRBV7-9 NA TGTGCCAGCAGCTTAGGCTCCTACGAGCAGTACTTC CASSLGSYEQYF
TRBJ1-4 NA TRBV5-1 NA TGCGCCAGCAGCTTGGGGGGGATAGGAGAAAAACTGTTTTTT CASSLGGIGEKLFF
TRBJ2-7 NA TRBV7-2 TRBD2 TGTGCCAGCAGCTTAAGGGCTGCGGGAGGGGCGTACGAGCAGTACTTC CASSLRAAGGAYEQYF